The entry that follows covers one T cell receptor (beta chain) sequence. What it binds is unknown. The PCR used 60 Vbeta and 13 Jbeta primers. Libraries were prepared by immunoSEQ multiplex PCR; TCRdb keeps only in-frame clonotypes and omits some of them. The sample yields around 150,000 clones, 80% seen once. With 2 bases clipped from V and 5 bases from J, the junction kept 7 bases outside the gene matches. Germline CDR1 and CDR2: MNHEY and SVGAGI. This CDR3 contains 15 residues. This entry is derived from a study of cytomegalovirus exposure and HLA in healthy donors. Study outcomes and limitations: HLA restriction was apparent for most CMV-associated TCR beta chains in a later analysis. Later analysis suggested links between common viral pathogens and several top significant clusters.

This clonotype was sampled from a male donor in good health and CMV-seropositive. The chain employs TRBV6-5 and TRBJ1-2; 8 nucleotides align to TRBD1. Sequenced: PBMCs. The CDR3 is CASSYAGTGGYGYTF. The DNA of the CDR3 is TGTGCCAGCAGTTACGCGGGGACAGGAGGGTATGGCTACACCTTC.